Each of the 21 T cell receptor beta chains below was sequenced from the same sample in a study of blood T cell repertoires in COVID-19. Some clones are missing from TCRdb's copy, which holds only in-frame ones; the method was immunoSEQ multiplex PCR. The sample lists 380,000 or so clones; around 92% were seen once. Sequencing was carried out using peripheral blood. These receptors all come from a middle-aged man with acute or convalescent COVID-19.

The CDR3 DNA follows: TGTGCCAGCAGCTCCAAATCCGGGACACGCCAAGAGACCCAGTACTTC. Its protein product is CASSSKSGTRQETQYF. V and J are TRBV4-2 and TRBJ2-5; D is perhaps TRBD1 (6 bases). CDR1 and CDR2 from the germline V gene are LGHNA and YNFKEQ. Between the trimmed V and J ends, which lost 5 bases and 1 base, there was a span of 17 bases. CDR3 length: 16 amino acids.

J is TRBJ1-5 and V is TRBV27, with D tentatively TRBD1 (5 bases). The CDR3 loop spans 13 amino acids. V was clipped by 5 bases and J by 5 bases, with 10 bases between them. Germline CDR1 MNHEY, CDR2 SMNVEV (reference sequence). CDR3 region: CASSLIGDQPQHF. CDR3 sequence (DNA): TGTGCCAGCAGTCTTATAGGGGATCAGCCCCAGCATTTT.

This chain uses TRBV2 with TRBJ1-5; D might be TRBD1 (6 bases). Per germline, CDR1 SNHLY and CDR2 FYNNEI. The germline V and J ends were trimmed by 4 bases and 7 bases, with 11 bases remaining between them. The CDR3 sequence is 13 residues long. The CDR3 region has the DNA TGTGCCAGCAGTGGACAGGAACGGCAGCCCCAGCATTTT. It translates to CASSGQERQPQHF.

The chain employs TRBV5-4 and TRBJ1-2; D ambiguous. The CDR3 covers 17 residues. Trimming took off 4 bases at V and 3 bases at J, with 22 bases between the two ends. Germline-derived CDR1 and CDR2 are SGHNT and YYREEE (reference sequence). The DNA for the CDR3 is TGTGCCAGCAGCCCGGCACCGGGGAAAGGACGGGACTATGGCTACACCTTC. Protein sequence: CASSPAPGKGRDYGYTF.

The chain recombines TRBV28 with TRBJ1-1, with 7 bases fitting TRBD1. This CDR3 spans 13 amino acids. Germline CDR1 and CDR2: MDHEN and SYDVKM. Germline trimming cut 6 bases from V and 8 bases from J; bases unmatched to any gene: 9. The CDR3 nucleotides read TGTGCCAGCAGCCCTGGGACAGAAGAAGAAGCTTTCTTT. Translated: CASSPGTEEEAFF. Combining the CDR3 with reference TRBV28 and TRBJ1-1 gives the whole variable domain DVKVTQSSRYLVKRTGEKVFLECVQDMDHENMFWYRQDPGLGLRLIYFSYDVKMKEKGDIPEGYSVSREKKERFSLILESASTNQTSMYLCASSPGTEEEAFFGQGTRLTVV.

V and J are TRBV28 and TRBJ2-7; TRBD1 matches at 8 bases. CDR3 length: 15 residues. CDR1 is MDHEN, CDR2 SYDVKM, per germline. The V gene end was trimmed by 5 bases and the J gene end by 2 bases; junction bases not matched to a gene: 8. The CDR3 loop is CASSKTGGRPYEQYF. CDR3 bases: TGTGCCAGCAGTAAAACAGGGGGGCGCCCCTACGAGCAGTACTTC.

The J gene is TRBJ2-1, the V gene TRBV7-8; 10 nucleotides align to TRBD2. Trimming removed 5 bases from V and 4 bases from J; junction bases left unmatched: 8. Per germline, CDR1 SGHVS and CDR2 FQNEAQ. The CDR3 totals 16 residues. The CDR3 sequence: CASSRIGTSVYNEQFF. The CDR3 DNA follows: TGTGCCAGCAGCCGTATCGGGACTAGCGTATACAATGAGCAGTTCTTC.

A remark on this clone: The same CDR3 is also encoded by other DNA sequences in this sample. V is TRBV5-8 and J is TRBJ1-5; TRBD1 matches at 7 bases. The CDR3 runs to 15 residues. V trimming: 2 bases; J trimming: 0 bases; junction bases outside the gene matches: 2. From germline, CDR1 is SGHTS and CDR2 YDEGEE. This CDR3 is CASSFDRDSNQPQHF. CDR3 DNA: TGTGCCAGCAGCTTTGACAGGGATAGCAATCAGCCCCAGCATTTT. The whole variable domain, filled in from reference TRBV5-8 and TRBJ1-5, reads EAGVTQSPTHLIKTRGQQATLRCSPISGHTSVYWYQQALGLGLQFLLWYDEGEERNRGNFPPRFSGRQFPNYSSELNVNALELEDSALYLCASSFDRDSNQPQHFGDGTRLSIL.

The rearrangement links TRBV6-2 or TRBV6-3 to TRBJ1-1; 8 nucleotides align to TRBD1. The V segment lost 6 bases and the J segment 0 bases; nucleotides outside the gene matches: 6. This CDR3 is 15 amino acids long. Germline loops: CDR1 MNHEY, CDR2 SVGEGT. The CDR3: CASSQIQGVNTEAFF. The CDR3 DNA reads TGTGCCAGCAGCCAGATACAGGGGGTGAACACTGAAGCTTTCTTT.

J is TRBJ2-3 and V is TRBV30; TRBD2 aligns across 12 bases. The CDR3 covers 13 residues. The junction had 0 bases not matched to a gene; V was cut back by 5 bases and J by 3 bases. Per germline, CDR1 GTSNPN and CDR2 SVGIG (reference sequence). CDR3 sequence: CAWGLAGTDTQYF. CDR3 nucleotides: TGTGCCTGGGGACTAGCGGGGACAGATACGCAGTATTTT.

The gene calls are TRBV7-9 and TRBJ2-2, with TRBD2 identical over 10 bases. Germline CDR1 SEHNR, CDR2 FQNEAQ (reference sequence). V dropped 5 bases and J dropped 5; count of bases not matched to a gene: 8. The CDR3 contains 16 residues. The CDR3: CASSPQAGGGTGELFF. For the CDR3, the DNA is TGTGCCAGCAGCCCCCAAGCGGGGGGGGGTACCGGGGAGCTGTTTTTT.

Remarks on this clone: Distinct nucleotide sequences in the sample also encode this CDR3. This chain joins TRBV5-4 and TRBJ1-1, with D uncertain. The CDR3 is 14 residues long. Germline V CDR1 and CDR2: SGHNT, YYREEE (reference sequence). The germline V and J ends were trimmed by 0 bases and 3 bases, with 9 bases remaining between them. The CDR3 DNA follows: TGTGCCAGCAGCTTGGGGGCGACATACACTGAAGCTTTCTTT. This sequence encodes CASSLGATYTEAFF.

The chain employs TRBV2 and TRBJ2-2; D remains unclear. CDR3 length: 14 residues. The V end lost 5 bases, the J end lost 0 bases, and 7 bases lay between the germline ends. Germline V gene lookup returns CDR1 SNHLY and CDR2 FYNNEI. In DNA, the CDR3 is TGTGCCAGCAGTTTTGTCACGAACACCGGGGAGCTGTTTTTT. Translating it yields CASSFVTNTGELFF.

V usage is TRBV5-6 and J usage is TRBJ1-2, with D maybe TRBD1 (6 bases). This CDR3 has 14 amino acids. Germline V CDR1 and CDR2: SGHDT, YYEEEE. With 4 bases removed from V and 8 bases from J, the gap between germline ends came to 18 bases. In DNA, the CDR3 is TGTGCCAGCAGCACCGAGGGGGAACGGCAGGGCTACACCTTC. Its translation: CASSTEGERQGYTF. The full variable domain, completed using reference TRBV5-6 and TRBJ1-2, is DAGVTQSPTHLIKTRGQQVTLRCSPKSGHDTVSWYQQALGQGPQFIFQYYEEEERQRGNFPDRFSGHQFPNYSSELNVNALLLGDSALYLCASSTEGERQGYTFGSGTRLTVV.

The chain recombines TRBV11-2 with TRBJ2-3, with 8 bases matching TRBD2. In germline, CDR1 is SGHAT, CDR2 FQNNGV. CDR3 length: 15 amino acids. J gave up 0 bases and V 5 bases, and 4 bases lay outside the gene matches. CDR3 DNA sequence: TGTGCCAGCAGCCCCGGGACTAGGAGCACAGATACGCAGTATTTT. Protein product: CASSPGTRSTDTQYF.

This chain connects TRBV28 to TRBJ2-7; maybe TRBD1 (6 bases). Trimming cost V 1 base and J 4 bases, with 8 bases left between them. The CDR3 sequence is 13 residues long. Per germline, CDR1 MDHEN and CDR2 SYDVKM. The CDR3 sequence: CASSLSDSYEQYF. CDR3 coding DNA: TGTGCCAGCAGTTTATCGGACAGTTACGAGCAGTACTTC.

This clone has only one observation. J is TRBJ1-6 and V is TRBV9; D might be TRBD1 (5 bases). The CDR3 extends over 15 amino acids. V gave up 0 bases and J gave up 10 bases, with 14 bases separating them. Germline loops: CDR1 SGDLS, CDR2 YYNGEE. For the CDR3, the DNA is TGTGCCAGCAGCGTAGAAGACAGCCTGGCCTCACCCCTCCACTTT. Its protein product is CASSVEDSLASPLHF.

This chain uses TRBV27 with TRBJ1-1; tentative D call: TRBD1 (6 bases). V was pared by 0 bases and J by 7 bases, with 9 bases between. Germline V lookup: CDR1 MNHEY, CDR2 SMNVEV (reference sequence). The CDR3 is made up of 13 amino acids. The CDR3 here is CASSLSLDSEAFF. The DNA for the CDR3 is TGTGCCAGCAGTTTATCCTTGGACAGTGAAGCTTTCTTT.

This rearrangement joins TRBV28 to TRBJ1-1; D is ambiguous. Germline loops: CDR1 MDHEN, CDR2 SYDVKM. This CDR3 region has 13 residues. Between the trimmed V and J ends, which lost 3 bases and 1 base, there was a span of 6 bases. The CDR3 DNA reads as TGTGCCAGCAGTTTTTTGGCGAACACTGAAGCTTTCTTT. The encoded protein is CASSFLANTEAFF.

V and J are TRBV28 and TRBJ1-2, with D perhaps matching TRBD1 (5 bases). The germline CDR1 and CDR2 sequences are MDHEN and SYDVKM. The ends were cut back, 7 bases at V and 4 bases at J, with 16 bases in the middle. The CDR3 length is 14 residues. CDR3 in amino acids: CASTLSGGGYGYTF. The DNA for the CDR3 is TGTGCCAGCACCCTGAGCGGGGGGGGCTATGGCTACACCTTC.

The chain carries TRBV30 and TRBJ2-7; D gene unclear. Germline V gene lookup returns CDR1 GTSNPN and CDR2 SVGIG (reference sequence). This CDR3 spans 15 amino acids. V lost 2 bases to trimming and J lost 5 bases, with 19 bases between them. The chain's CDR3 is CAWSPPGQLADEQYF. The CDR3 DNA reads TGTGCCTGGAGTCCACCAGGTCAGTTGGCCGACGAGCAGTACTTC.